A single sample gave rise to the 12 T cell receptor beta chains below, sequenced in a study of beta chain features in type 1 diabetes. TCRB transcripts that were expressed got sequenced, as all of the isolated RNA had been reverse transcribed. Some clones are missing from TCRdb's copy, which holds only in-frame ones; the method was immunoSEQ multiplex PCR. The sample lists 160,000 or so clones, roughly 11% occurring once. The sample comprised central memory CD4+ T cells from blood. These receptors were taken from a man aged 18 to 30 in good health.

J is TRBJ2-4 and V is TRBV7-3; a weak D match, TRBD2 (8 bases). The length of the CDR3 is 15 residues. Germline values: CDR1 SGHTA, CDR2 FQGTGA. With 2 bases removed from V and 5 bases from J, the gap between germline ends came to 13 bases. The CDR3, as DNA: TGTGCCAGCAGCTTAGCGGGGGGACAGCAAAACATTCAGTACTTC. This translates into CASSLAGGQQNIQYF.

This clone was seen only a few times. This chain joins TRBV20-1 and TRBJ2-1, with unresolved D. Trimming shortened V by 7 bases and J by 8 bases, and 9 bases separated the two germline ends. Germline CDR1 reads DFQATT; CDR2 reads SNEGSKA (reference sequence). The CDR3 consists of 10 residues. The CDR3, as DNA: TGCAGTGTCAGTCCCTATGAGCAGTTCTTC. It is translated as CSVSPYEQFF.

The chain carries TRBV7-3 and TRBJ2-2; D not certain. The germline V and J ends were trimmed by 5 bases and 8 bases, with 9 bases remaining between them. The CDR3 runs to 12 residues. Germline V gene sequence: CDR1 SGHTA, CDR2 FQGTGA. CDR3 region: CASSNPGGELFF. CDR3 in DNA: TGTGCCAGCAGCAACCCTGGGGGGGAGCTGTTTTTT.

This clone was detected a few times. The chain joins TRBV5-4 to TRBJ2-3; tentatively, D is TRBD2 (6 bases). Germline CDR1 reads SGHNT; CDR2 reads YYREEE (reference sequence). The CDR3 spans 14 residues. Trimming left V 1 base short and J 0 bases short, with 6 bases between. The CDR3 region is CASSLSGSTDTQYF. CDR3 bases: TGTGCCAGCAGCTTGAGCGGGAGCACAGATACGCAGTATTTT.

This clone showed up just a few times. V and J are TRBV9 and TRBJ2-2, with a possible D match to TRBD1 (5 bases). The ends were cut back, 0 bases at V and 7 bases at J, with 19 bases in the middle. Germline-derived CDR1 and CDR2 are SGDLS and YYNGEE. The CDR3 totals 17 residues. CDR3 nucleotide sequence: TGTGCCAGCAGCGTAGGACCTACCGGCAGGGCCTACGGGGAGCTGTTTTTT. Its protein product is CASSVGPTGRAYGELFF.

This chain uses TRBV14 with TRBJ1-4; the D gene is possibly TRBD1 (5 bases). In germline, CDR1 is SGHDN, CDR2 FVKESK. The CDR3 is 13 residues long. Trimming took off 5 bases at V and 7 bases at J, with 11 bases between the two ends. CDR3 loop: CASSRGRSEKLFF. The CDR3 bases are TGTGCCAGCAGCAGGGGAAGGAGTGAAAAACTGTTTTTT.

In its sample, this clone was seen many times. Written as DNA, the CDR3 is TGTGCCAGCACAGCGGATAACACAGATACGCAGTATTTT. Translation gives CASTADNTDTQYF. This chain links TRBV2 with TRBJ2-3; TRBD2 might be the D (5 bases). The germline V gene encodes CDR1 SNHLY and CDR2 FYNNEI. CDR3 length: 13 amino acids. V was trimmed by 7 bases and J by 2 bases, leaving 10 bases between them.

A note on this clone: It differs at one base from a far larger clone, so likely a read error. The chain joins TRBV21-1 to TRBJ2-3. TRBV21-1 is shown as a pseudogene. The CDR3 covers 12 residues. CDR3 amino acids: CASRVSTDTQYF. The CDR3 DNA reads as TGTGCCAGCAGGGTTAGCACAGATACGCAGTATTTT.

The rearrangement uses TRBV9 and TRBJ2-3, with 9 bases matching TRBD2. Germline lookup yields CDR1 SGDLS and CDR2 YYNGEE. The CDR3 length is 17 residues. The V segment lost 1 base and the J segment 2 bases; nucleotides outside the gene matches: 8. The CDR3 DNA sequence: TGTGCCAGCAGCGTACGCCCTCTAGCGGGGTCCACAGATACGCAGTATTTT. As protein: CASSVRPLAGSTDTQYF.

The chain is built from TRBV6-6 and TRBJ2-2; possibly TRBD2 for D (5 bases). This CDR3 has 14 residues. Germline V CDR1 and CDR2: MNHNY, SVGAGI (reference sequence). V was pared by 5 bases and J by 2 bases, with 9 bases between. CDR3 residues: CASSRTVNTGELFF. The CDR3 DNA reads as TGTGCCAGCAGTCGGACTGTAAACACCGGGGAGCTGTTTTTT.

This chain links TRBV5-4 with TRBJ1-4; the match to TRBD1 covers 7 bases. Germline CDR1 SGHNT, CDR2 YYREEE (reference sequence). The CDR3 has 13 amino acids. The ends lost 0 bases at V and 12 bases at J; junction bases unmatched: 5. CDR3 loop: CASSLEQGTELFF. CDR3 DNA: TGTGCCAGCAGCTTGGAGCAGGGGACAGAACTGTTTTTT.

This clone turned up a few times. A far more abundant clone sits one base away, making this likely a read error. The CDR3 sequence is CSGEPPAGRQETQYF. The CDR3 DNA is TGCAGCGGTGAGCCCCCGGCGGGTCGCCAAGAGACCCAGTACTTC. The chain joins TRBV29-1 to TRBJ2-5, with D perhaps matching TRBD2 (5 bases). The length of the CDR3 is 15 residues. V was pared by 7 bases and J by 1 base, with 19 bases between. Germline CDR1 reads SQVTM; CDR2 reads ANQGSEA. The whole variable domain, filled in from reference TRBV29-1 and TRBJ2-5, reads SAVISQKPSRDICQRGTSLTIQCQVDSQVTMMFWYRQQPGQSLTLIATANQGSEATYESGFVIDKFPISRPNLTFSTLTVSNMSPEDSSIYLCSGEPPAGRQETQYFGPGTRLLVL.